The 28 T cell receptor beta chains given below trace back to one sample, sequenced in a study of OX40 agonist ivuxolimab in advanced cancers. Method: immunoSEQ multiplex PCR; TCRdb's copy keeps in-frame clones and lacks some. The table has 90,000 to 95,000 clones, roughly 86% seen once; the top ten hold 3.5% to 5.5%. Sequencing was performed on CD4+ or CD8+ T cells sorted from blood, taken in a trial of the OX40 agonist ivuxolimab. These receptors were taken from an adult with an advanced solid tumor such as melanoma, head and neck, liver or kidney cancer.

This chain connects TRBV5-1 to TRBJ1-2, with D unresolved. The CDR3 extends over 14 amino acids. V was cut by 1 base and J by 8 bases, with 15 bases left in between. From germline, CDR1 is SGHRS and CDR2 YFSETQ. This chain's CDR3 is CASSLLEPPQGYTF. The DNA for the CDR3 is TGCGCCAGCAGCTTGTTGGAGCCCCCCCAAGGCTACACCTTC.

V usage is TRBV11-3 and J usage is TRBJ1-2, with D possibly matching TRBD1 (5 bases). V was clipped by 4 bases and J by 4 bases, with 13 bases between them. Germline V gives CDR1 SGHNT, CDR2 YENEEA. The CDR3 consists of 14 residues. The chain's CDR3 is CASSSRAYSYGYTF. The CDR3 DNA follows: TGTGCCAGCAGCTCCAGGGCTTATAGCTATGGCTACACCTTC.

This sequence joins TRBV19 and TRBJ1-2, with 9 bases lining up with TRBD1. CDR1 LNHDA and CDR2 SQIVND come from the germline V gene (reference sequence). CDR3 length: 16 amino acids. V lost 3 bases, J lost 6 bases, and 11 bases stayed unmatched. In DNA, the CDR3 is TGTGCCAGTAGTATTCTTCGGGACAGGGTTGATGATGGCTACACCTTC. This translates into CASSILRDRVDDGYTF.

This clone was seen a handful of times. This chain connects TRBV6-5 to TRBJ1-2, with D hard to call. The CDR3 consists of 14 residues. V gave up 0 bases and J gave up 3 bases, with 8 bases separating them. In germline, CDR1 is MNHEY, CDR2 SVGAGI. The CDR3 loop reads CASSYSSWDYGYTF. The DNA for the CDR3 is TGTGCCAGCAGTTACTCGAGCTGGGACTATGGCTACACCTTC.

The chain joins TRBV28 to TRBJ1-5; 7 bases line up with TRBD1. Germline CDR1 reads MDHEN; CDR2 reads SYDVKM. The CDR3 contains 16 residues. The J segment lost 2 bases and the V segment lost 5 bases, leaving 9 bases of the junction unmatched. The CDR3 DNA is TGTGCCAGCAGTCCTCTCACCAGGGGGGGCAATCAGCCCCAGCATTTT. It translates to CASSPLTRGGNQPQHF.

The DNA of the CDR3 is TGCGCCAGCAGCTTGGATGGCCCTATGGGATACGAGCAGTACTTC. Its protein product is CASSLDGPMGYEQYF. The chain joins TRBV5-1 to TRBJ2-7; D is undetermined. Germline loops: CDR1 SGHRS, CDR2 YFSETQ. The CDR3 extends over 15 amino acids. V lost 0 bases and J lost 4, with 14 bases in between. The whole variable domain, remainder taken from reference TRBV5-1 and TRBJ2-7, is KAGVTQTPRYLIKTRGQQVTLSCSPISGHRSVSWYQQTPGQGLQFLFEYFSETQRNKGNFPGRFSGRQFSNSRSEMNVSTLELGDSALYLCASSLDGPMGYEQYFGPGTRLTVT.

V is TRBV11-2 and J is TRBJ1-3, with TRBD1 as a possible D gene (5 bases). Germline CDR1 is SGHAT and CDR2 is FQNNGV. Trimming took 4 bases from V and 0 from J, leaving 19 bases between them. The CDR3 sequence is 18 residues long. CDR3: CASSSTDKGPGSGNTIYF. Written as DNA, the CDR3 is TGTGCCAGCAGCTCTACCGACAAGGGGCCAGGCTCTGGAAACACCATATATTTT.

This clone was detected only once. CDR3 in DNA: TGTGCCAGCAGTGACTCGATAGGAACGACCCAGTACTTC. It encodes CASSDSIGTTQYF. The genes are TRBV6-4 and TRBJ2-5; D is unresolved. The ends were cut back, 0 bases at V and 7 bases at J, with 9 bases in the middle. The germline V gene has CDR1 MRHNA and CDR2 SNTAGT. This CDR3 spans 13 amino acids.

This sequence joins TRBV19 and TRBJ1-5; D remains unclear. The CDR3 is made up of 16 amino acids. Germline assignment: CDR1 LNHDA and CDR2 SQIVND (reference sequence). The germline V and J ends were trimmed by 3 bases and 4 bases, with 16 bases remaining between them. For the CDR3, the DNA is TGTGCCAGTAGTATGCCCGGGCCTCCTTATAATCAGCCCCAGCATTTT. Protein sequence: CASSMPGPPYNQPQHF.

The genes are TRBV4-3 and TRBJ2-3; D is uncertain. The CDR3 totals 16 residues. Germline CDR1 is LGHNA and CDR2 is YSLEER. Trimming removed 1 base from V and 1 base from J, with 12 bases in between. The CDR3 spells CASSQGQQTGTDTQYF. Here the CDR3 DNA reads TGCGCCAGCAGCCAAGGTCAACAGACCGGCACAGATACGCAGTATTTT.

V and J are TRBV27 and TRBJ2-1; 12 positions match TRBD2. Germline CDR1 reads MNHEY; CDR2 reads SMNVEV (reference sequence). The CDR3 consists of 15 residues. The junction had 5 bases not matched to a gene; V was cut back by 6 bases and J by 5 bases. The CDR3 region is CASSDRLAGDNEQFF. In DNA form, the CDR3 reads TGTGCCAGCAGCGACAGACTAGCGGGAGACAATGAGCAGTTCTTC.

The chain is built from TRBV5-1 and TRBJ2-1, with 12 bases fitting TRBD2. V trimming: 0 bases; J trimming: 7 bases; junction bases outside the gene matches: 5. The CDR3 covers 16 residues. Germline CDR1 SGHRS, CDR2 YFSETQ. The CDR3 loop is CASSLESSGRENEQFF. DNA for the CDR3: TGCGCCAGCAGCTTGGAGTCTAGCGGGAGGGAGAATGAGCAGTTCTTC.

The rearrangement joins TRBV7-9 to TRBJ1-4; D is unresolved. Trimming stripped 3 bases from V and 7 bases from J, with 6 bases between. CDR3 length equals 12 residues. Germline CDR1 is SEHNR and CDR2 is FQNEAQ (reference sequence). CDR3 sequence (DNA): TGTGCCAGCAGCTTCGGTGGTGAAAAACTGTTTTTT. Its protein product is CASSFGGEKLFF. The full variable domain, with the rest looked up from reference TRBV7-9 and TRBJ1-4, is DTGVSQNPRHKITKRGQNVTFRCDPISEHNRLYWYRQTLGQGPEFLTYFQNEAQLEKSRLLSDRFSAERPKGSFSTLEIQRTEQGDSAMYLCASSFGGEKLFFGSGTQLSVL.

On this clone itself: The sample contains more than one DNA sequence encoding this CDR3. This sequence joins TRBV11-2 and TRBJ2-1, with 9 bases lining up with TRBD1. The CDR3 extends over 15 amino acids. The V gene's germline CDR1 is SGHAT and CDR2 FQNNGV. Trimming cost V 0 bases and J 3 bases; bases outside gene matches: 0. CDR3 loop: CASSLEGQGYNEQFF. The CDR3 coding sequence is TGTGCCAGCAGCTTAGAGGGACAGGGCTACAATGAGCAGTTCTTC.

CDR3: CASSQDPSTGDTEAFF. CDR3 in DNA: TGCGCCAGCAGCCAAGATCCCTCGACAGGGGACACTGAAGCTTTCTTT. The chain has TRBV4-3 and TRBJ1-1; TRBD1 aligns across 8 bases. V lost 0 bases to trimming and J lost 3 bases; unmatched junction nucleotides: 6. This CDR3 is 16 amino acids long. From germline, CDR1 is LGHNA and CDR2 YSLEER.

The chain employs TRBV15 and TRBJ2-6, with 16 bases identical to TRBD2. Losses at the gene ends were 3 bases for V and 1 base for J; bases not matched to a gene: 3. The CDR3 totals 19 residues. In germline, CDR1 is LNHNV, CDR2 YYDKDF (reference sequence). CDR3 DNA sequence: TGTGCCACCAGCAGGGGACTAGCGGGAGGGCCTTCTGGGGCCAACGTCCTGACTTTC. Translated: CATSRGLAGGPSGANVLTF.

CDR3 amino acids: CASSVGVWLVEKDTQYF. The CDR3 DNA is TGTGCCAGCAGTGTCGGGGTTTGGCTAGTAGAAAAAGATACGCAGTATTTT. This chain uses TRBV2 with TRBJ2-3, with D possibly matching TRBD2 (5 bases). This CDR3 has 17 residues. With 4 bases removed from V and 5 bases from J, the gap between germline ends came to 22 bases. Germline V gene data show CDR1 as SNHLY and CDR2 as FYNNEI.

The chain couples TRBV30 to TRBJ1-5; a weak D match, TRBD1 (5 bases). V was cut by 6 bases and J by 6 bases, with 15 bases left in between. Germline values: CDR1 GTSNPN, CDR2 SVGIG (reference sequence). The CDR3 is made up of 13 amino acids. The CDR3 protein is CACRGGRGQPQHF. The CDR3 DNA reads TGTGCCTGCCGGGGGGGTCGAGGTCAGCCCCAGCATTTT. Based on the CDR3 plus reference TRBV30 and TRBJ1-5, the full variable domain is SQTIHQWPATLVQPVGSPLSLECTVEGTSNPNLYWYRQAAGRGLQLLFYSVGIGQISSEVPQNLSASRPQDRQFILSSKKLLLSDSGFYLCACRGGRGQPQHFGDGTRLSIL.

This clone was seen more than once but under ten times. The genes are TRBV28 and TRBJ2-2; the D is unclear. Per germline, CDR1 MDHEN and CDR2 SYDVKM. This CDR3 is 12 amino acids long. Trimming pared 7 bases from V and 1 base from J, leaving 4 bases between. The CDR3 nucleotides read TGTGCCAGCAACTGGAACACCGGGGAGCTGTTTTTT. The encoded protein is CASNWNTGELFF.

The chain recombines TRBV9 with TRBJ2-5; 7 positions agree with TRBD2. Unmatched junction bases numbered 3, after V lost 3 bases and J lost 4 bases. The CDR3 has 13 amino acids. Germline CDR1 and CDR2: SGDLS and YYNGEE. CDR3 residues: CASSGGGGETQYF. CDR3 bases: TGTGCCAGCAGCGGCGGGGGAGGAGAGACCCAGTACTTC.

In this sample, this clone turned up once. CDR3 residues: CASSLDRGETQYF. The CDR3 DNA sequence: TGTGCCAGCAGCTTAGACAGGGGCGAGACCCAGTACTTC. The rearrangement uses TRBV13 and TRBJ2-5; 7 nucleotides match TRBD1. Per the germline V gene, CDR1 is PRHDT and CDR2 is FYEKMQ (reference sequence). V lost 1 base and J lost 5; bases outside the gene matches: 1. This CDR3 comprises 13 residues.

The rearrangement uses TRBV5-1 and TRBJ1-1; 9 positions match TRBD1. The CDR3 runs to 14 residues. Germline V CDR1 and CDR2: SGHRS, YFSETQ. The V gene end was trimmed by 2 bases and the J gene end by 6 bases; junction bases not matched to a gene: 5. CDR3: CASSFRTGEAEAFF. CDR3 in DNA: TGCGCCAGCAGCTTCCGGACAGGGGAGGCTGAAGCTTTCTTT.

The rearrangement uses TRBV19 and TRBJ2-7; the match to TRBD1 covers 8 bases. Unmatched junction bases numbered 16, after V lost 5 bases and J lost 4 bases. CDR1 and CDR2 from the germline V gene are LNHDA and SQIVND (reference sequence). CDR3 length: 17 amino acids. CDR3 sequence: CASSASLLGQVSYEQYF. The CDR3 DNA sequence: TGTGCCAGTAGTGCGAGCTTACTGGGACAGGTGAGTTACGAGCAGTACTTC.

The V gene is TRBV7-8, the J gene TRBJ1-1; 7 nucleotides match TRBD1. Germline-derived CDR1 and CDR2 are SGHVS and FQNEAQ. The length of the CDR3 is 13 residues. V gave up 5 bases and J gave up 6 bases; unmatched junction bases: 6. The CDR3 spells CASSTTGFAEAFF. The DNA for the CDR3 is TGTGCCAGCAGCACGACAGGGTTCGCTGAAGCTTTCTTT.

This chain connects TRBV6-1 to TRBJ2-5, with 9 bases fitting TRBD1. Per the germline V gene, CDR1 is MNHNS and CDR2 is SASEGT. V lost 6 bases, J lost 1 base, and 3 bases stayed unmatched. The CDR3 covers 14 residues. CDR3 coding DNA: TGTGCCAGCAGCATGACAGGGGGCCAAGAGACCCAGTACTTC. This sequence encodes CASSMTGGQETQYF.

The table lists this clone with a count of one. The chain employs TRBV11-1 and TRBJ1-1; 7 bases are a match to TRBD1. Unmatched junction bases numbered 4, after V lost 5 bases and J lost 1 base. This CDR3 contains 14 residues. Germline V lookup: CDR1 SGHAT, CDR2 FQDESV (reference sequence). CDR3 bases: TGTGCCAGCAGCCCAGACAGGGCGAACACTGAAGCTTTCTTT. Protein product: CASSPDRANTEAFF. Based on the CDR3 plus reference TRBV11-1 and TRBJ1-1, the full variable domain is EAEVAQSPRYKITEKSQAVAFWCDPISGHATLYWYRQILGQGPELLVQFQDESVVDDSQLPKDRFSAERLKGVDSTLKIQPAELGDSAMYLCASSPDRANTEAFFGQGTRLTVV.

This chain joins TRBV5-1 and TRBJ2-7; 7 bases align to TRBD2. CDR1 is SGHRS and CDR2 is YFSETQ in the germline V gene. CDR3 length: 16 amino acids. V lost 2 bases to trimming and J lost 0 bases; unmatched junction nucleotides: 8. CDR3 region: CASSFGASGSSYEQYF. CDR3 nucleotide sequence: TGCGCCAGCAGCTTTGGTGCTAGCGGCAGCTCCTACGAGCAGTACTTC.

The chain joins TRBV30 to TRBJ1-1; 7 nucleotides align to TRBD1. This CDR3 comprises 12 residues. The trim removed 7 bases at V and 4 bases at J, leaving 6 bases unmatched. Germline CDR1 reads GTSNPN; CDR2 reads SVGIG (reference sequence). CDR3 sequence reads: CAFQGVGTEAFF. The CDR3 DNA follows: TGTGCCTTTCAGGGGGTAGGCACTGAAGCTTTCTTT. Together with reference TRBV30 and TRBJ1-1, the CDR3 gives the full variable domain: SQTIHQWPATLVQPVGSPLSLECTVEGTSNPNLYWYRQAAGRGLQLLFYSVGIGQISSEVPQNLSASRPQDRQFILSSKKLLLSDSGFYLCAFQGVGTEAFFGQGTRLTVV.